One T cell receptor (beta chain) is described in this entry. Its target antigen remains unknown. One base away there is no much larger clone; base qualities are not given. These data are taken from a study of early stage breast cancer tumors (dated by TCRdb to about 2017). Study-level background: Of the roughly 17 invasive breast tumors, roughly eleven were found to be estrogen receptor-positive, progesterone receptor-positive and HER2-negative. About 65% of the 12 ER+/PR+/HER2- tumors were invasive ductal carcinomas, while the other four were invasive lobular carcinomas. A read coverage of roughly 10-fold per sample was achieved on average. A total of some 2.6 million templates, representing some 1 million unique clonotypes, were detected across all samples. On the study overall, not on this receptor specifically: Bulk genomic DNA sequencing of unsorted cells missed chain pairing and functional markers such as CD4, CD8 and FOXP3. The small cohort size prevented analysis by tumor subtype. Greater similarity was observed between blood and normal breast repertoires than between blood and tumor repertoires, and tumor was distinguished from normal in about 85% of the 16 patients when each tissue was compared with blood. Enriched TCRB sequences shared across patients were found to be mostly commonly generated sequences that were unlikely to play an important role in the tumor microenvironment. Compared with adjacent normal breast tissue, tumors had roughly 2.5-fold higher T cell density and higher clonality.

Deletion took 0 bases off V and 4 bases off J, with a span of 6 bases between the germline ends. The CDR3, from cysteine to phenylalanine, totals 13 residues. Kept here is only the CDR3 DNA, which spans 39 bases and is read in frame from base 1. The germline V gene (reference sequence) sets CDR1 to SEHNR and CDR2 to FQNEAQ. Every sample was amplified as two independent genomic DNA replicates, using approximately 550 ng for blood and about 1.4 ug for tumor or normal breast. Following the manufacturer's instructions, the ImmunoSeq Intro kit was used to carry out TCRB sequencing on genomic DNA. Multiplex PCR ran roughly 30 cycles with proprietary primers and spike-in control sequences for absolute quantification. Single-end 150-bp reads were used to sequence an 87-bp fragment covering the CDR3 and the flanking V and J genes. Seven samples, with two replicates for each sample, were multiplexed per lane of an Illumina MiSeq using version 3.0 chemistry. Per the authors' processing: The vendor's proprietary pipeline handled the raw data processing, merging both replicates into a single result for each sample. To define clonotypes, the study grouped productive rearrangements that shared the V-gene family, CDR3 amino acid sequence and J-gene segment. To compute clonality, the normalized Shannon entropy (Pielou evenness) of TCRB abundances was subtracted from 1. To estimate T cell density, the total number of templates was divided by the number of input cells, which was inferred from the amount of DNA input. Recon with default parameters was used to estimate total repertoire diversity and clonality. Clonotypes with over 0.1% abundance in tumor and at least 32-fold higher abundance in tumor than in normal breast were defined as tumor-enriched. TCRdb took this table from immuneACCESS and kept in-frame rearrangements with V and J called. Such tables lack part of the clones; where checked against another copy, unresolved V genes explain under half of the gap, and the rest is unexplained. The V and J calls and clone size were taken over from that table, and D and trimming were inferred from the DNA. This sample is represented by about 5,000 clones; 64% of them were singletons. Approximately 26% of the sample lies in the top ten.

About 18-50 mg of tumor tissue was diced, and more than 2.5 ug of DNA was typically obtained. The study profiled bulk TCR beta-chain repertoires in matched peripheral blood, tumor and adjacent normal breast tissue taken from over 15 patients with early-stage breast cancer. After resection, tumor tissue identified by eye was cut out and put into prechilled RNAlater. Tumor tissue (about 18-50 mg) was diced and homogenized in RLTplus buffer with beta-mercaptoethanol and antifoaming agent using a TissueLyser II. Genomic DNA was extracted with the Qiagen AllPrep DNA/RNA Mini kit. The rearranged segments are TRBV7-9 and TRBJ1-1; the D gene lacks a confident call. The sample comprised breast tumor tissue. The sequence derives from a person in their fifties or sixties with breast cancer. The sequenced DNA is TGTGCCAGCAGCTTAGCGGTGGGCACTGAAGCTTTCTTT. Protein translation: CASSLAVGTEAFF.